The rows below give T cell receptor beta chains drawn from one sample of a study of shared T cell receptors in the human thymus. Libraries were prepared by immunoSEQ multiplex PCR; TCRdb keeps only in-frame clonotypes and omits some of them. The top ten hold less than 0.04% of the sample, which has 55,000 to 75,000 clones, 90% to 95% seen once. Sequences were obtained from thymocytes. The receptors originated from a human donor. The CDR3 runs from the conserved cysteine through the conserved F or W. A D gene is named only where the DNA matches it firmly. The size of a clone is reported for some rows only, either as once, few or many, or as a class for expanded clones.

cdr3_length: 12; d_call: .; j_call: TRBJ2-5; clone_size: .; v_call: TRBV6-1; cdr3_nt: TGTGCCAGCATACGACCAGAAGAGACCCAGTACTTC; cdr3_aa: CASIRPEETQYF
cdr3_length: 17; d_call: .; j_call: TRBJ1-5; clone_size: .; v_call: TRBV19; cdr3_nt: TGTGCCAGTAGTATACTAAGACAGCTTAATAGCAATCAGCCCCAGCATTTT; cdr3_aa: CASSILRQLNSNQPQHF
cdr3_length: 13; d_call: .; j_call: TRBJ2-5; clone_size: .; v_call: TRBV6-1; cdr3_nt: TGTGCCAGCAGTCAGGGGGGCAACGAGACCCAGTACTTC; cdr3_aa: CASSQGGNETQYF
cdr3_length: 17; d_call: .; j_call: TRBJ2-1; clone_size: .; v_call: TRBV7-9; cdr3_nt: TGTGCCAGCAGCCCGCGCCCTCCTGGTGGGTCCTACAATGAGCAGTTCTTC; cdr3_aa: CASSPRPPGGSYNEQFF
cdr3_length: 17; d_call: .; j_call: TRBJ2-2; clone_size: .; v_call: TRBV19; cdr3_nt: TGTGCCAGTAGTATCTTCCATAAATCGGGATTTTGCGGGGAGCTGTTTTTT; cdr3_aa: CASSIFHKSGFCGELFF
cdr3_length: 18; d_call: .; j_call: TRBJ2-7; clone_size: .; v_call: TRBV7-9; cdr3_nt: TGTGCCAGCAGCTTTTCATGGGGAGACAGCCCGAATGAGCGCGAGCAGTACTTC; cdr3_aa: CASSFSWGDSPNEREQYF
cdr3_length: 19; d_call: TRBD2; j_call: TRBJ2-7; clone_size: .; v_call: TRBV4-3; cdr3_nt: TGCGCCAGCAGCCAAGTACTAGCGGGGCCTCCTGAAGCCTCCTACGAGCAGTACTTC; cdr3_aa: CASSQVLAGPPEASYEQYF
cdr3_length: 14; d_call: .; j_call: TRBJ2-3; clone_size: .; v_call: TRBV27; cdr3_nt: TGTGCCAGCAGACCGGTGAGAGGGGCAGATACGCAGTATTTT; cdr3_aa: CASRPVRGADTQYF
cdr3_length: 13; d_call: TRBD1; j_call: TRBJ1-2; clone_size: .; v_call: TRBV7-3; cdr3_nt: TGTGCCAGCAGCAGGGGGCCTTCCTATGGCTACACCTTC; cdr3_aa: CASSRGPSYGYTF
cdr3_length: 15; d_call: TRBD1; j_call: TRBJ2-7; clone_size: .; v_call: TRBV27; cdr3_nt: TGTGCCAGCAGTTCGGGACAGGGATTCTCCTACGAGCAGTACTTC; cdr3_aa: CASSSGQGFSYEQYF
cdr3_length: 16; d_call: TRBD2; j_call: TRBJ2-1; clone_size: .; v_call: TRBV10-3; cdr3_nt: TGTGCCATCGGGAAATGGGAAGCGGGGGGAATTGGTGAGCAGTTCTTC; cdr3_aa: CAIGKWEAGGIGEQFF
cdr3_length: 14; d_call: .; j_call: TRBJ1-1; clone_size: .; v_call: TRBV14; cdr3_nt: TGTGCCAGCAGCCAAGACCTCGTCCAAGGGTCGGCTTTCTTT; cdr3_aa: CASSQDLVQGSAFF
cdr3_length: 16; d_call: TRBD1; j_call: TRBJ2-1; clone_size: .; v_call: TRBV6-1; cdr3_nt: TGTGCCAGCAGTGCTCACGGGACAGGGACCTACAATGAGCAGTTCTTC; cdr3_aa: CASSAHGTGTYNEQFF
cdr3_length: 16; d_call: TRBD1; j_call: TRBJ1-2; clone_size: .; v_call: TRBV7-3; cdr3_nt: TGTGCCAGCAGCTTAATCCCTGGACAGGGACTCTATGGCTACACCTTC; cdr3_aa: CASSLIPGQGLYGYTF
cdr3_length: 15; d_call: TRBD1; j_call: TRBJ2-7; clone_size: .; v_call: TRBV28; cdr3_nt: TGTGCCAGCAGTTTCGGAGACAGGGGGCCCTACGAGCAGTACTTC; cdr3_aa: CASSFGDRGPYEQYF
cdr3_length: 14; d_call: TRBD1; j_call: TRBJ1-1; clone_size: .; v_call: TRBV5-1; cdr3_nt: TGCGCCAGCAGGGCTATTGACAGGGGCACTGAAGCTTTCTTT; cdr3_aa: CASRAIDRGTEAFF
cdr3_length: 15; d_call: .; j_call: TRBJ1-2; clone_size: .; v_call: TRBV11-2; cdr3_nt: TGTGCCAGCAGCTTTAGTTACATCGGAAACTATGGCTACACCTTC; cdr3_aa: CASSFSYIGNYGYTF
cdr3_length: 15; d_call: .; j_call: TRBJ2-5; clone_size: .; v_call: TRBV7-3; cdr3_nt: TGTGCCAGCAGCTTATGGGCCAGGTCACAAGAGACCCAGTACTTC; cdr3_aa: CASSLWARSQETQYF
cdr3_length: 15; d_call: .; j_call: TRBJ2-5; clone_size: .; v_call: TRBV9; cdr3_nt: TGTGCCAGCAGCGTAGACAGGCATCGTGACGAGACCCAGTACTTC; cdr3_aa: CASSVDRHRDETQYF
cdr3_length: 18; d_call: .; j_call: TRBJ1-2; clone_size: .; v_call: TRBV27; cdr3_nt: TGTGCCAGCAGTCTCCGGGCCCAAGGATGGGAACCTAACTATGGCTACACCTTC; cdr3_aa: CASSLRAQGWEPNYGYTF
cdr3_length: 14; d_call: .; j_call: TRBJ2-7; clone_size: .; v_call: TRBV7-2; cdr3_nt: TGTGCCAGCAGCTTAGGCTGGCAGCCGGACGAGCAGTACTTC; cdr3_aa: CASSLGWQPDEQYF
cdr3_length: 17; d_call: TRBD1; j_call: TRBJ1-6; clone_size: .; v_call: TRBV7-6; cdr3_nt: TGTGCCAGCAGCTTAACGAAATCCGGGACAGGGAATTCACCCCTCCACTTT; cdr3_aa: CASSLTKSGTGNSPLHF
cdr3_length: 16; d_call: .; j_call: TRBJ1-2; clone_size: .; v_call: TRBV7-9; cdr3_nt: TGTGCCAGCAGCTTAACTTCTGGACCGAGAAACTATGGCTACACCTTC; cdr3_aa: CASSLTSGPRNYGYTF
cdr3_length: 15; d_call: .; j_call: TRBJ2-1; clone_size: .; v_call: TRBV25-1; cdr3_nt: TGTGCCAGCAGTGAATTTTCTGAGGGGGAATATGAGCAGTTCTTC; cdr3_aa: CASSEFSEGEYEQFF
cdr3_length: 20; d_call: .; j_call: TRBJ2-3; clone_size: few; v_call: TRBV21-1; cdr3_nt: TGTGCCAGCAGCGGCCGACCTAGATGGGAGAGATGTCGAGACACAGATACGCAGTATTTT; cdr3_aa: CASSGRPRWERCRDTDTQYF
cdr3_length: 15; d_call: .; j_call: TRBJ1-5; clone_size: .; v_call: TRBV5-5; cdr3_nt: TGTGCCAGCAGCTTGGTCGGGGGGAGCAATCAGCCCCAGCATTTT; cdr3_aa: CASSLVGGSNQPQHF
cdr3_length: 13; d_call: .; j_call: TRBJ2-1; clone_size: .; v_call: TRBV7-8; cdr3_nt: TGTGCCAGCAGCTCCACAGCCTACAATGAGCAGTTCTTC; cdr3_aa: CASSSTAYNEQFF
cdr3_length: 15; d_call: .; j_call: TRBJ1-1; clone_size: .; v_call: TRBV7-8; cdr3_nt: TGTGCCAGCAGCTTAATAGGGGGGCGAGGTACTGAAGCTTTCTTT; cdr3_aa: CASSLIGGRGTEAFF
cdr3_length: 16; d_call: .; j_call: TRBJ1-2; clone_size: .; v_call: TRBV18; cdr3_nt: TGTGCCAGCTCACCATTACCAGGACAGCCAACCTATGGCTACACCTTC; cdr3_aa: CASSPLPGQPTYGYTF
cdr3_length: 16; d_call: TRBD1; j_call: TRBJ1-5; clone_size: .; v_call: TRBV18; cdr3_nt: TGTGCCAGCTCTCCCCTCGGGACAGGGGGACATCAGCCCCAGCATTTT; cdr3_aa: CASSPLGTGGHQPQHF
cdr3_length: 15; d_call: TRBD1; j_call: TRBJ2-7; clone_size: .; v_call: TRBV28; cdr3_nt: TGTGCCAGCAGAAATCCCAGGGGGCTACGGAACGAGCAGTACTTC; cdr3_aa: CASRNPRGLRNEQYF
cdr3_length: 17; d_call: TRBD1; j_call: TRBJ2-7; clone_size: .; v_call: TRBV4-3; cdr3_nt: TGCGCCAGCAGCCAAGAATCCTCAGGGGGCGCCAGTTACGAGCAGTACTTC; cdr3_aa: CASSQESSGGASYEQYF
cdr3_length: 17; d_call: .; j_call: TRBJ1-2; clone_size: .; v_call: TRBV7-9; cdr3_nt: TGTGCCAGCAGCTTAGGAAGGGTTTGGGAAGCTAACTATGGCTACACCTTC; cdr3_aa: CASSLGRVWEANYGYTF
cdr3_length: 14; d_call: TRBD1; j_call: TRBJ1-2; clone_size: once; v_call: TRBV15; cdr3_nt: TGTGCCACCAGCAGAGGGGACAGGGGACTTGGCTACACCTTC; cdr3_aa: CATSRGDRGLGYTF
cdr3_length: 15; d_call: .; j_call: TRBJ1-1; clone_size: .; v_call: TRBV4-1; cdr3_nt: TGCGCCAGCAGCCATAACGGGACTTTCAACACTGAAGCTTTCTTT; cdr3_aa: CASSHNGTFNTEAFF
cdr3_length: 15; d_call: .; j_call: TRBJ1-2; clone_size: once; v_call: TRBV27; cdr3_nt: TGTGCCAGCAGTTCCCACGACAGGCCGACACATGGCTACACCTTC; cdr3_aa: CASSSHDRPTHGYTF
cdr3_length: 16; d_call: .; j_call: TRBJ2-2; clone_size: .; v_call: TRBV5-1; cdr3_nt: TGCGCCAGCAGCTTTCGAGGGCGCGGGAACACCGGGGAGCTGTTTTTT; cdr3_aa: CASSFRGRGNTGELFF
cdr3_length: 14; d_call: .; j_call: TRBJ1-1; clone_size: .; v_call: TRBV5-1; cdr3_nt: TGCGCCAGCAGCTTGGTGGCAGGGAGGACTGAAGCTTTCTTT; cdr3_aa: CASSLVAGRTEAFF
cdr3_length: 16; d_call: .; j_call: TRBJ2-1; clone_size: .; v_call: TRBV11-2; cdr3_nt: TGTGCCAGCAGCCCCTCCCATAGGCGTAGTTACAATGAGCAGTTCTTC; cdr3_aa: CASSPSHRRSYNEQFF
cdr3_length: 17; d_call: .; j_call: TRBJ1-5; clone_size: .; v_call: TRBV4-1; cdr3_nt: TGCGCCAGCAGCCTAACCCCCCGACAGGCCTCCAATCAGCCCCAGCATTTT; cdr3_aa: CASSLTPRQASNQPQHF
cdr3_length: 18; d_call: .; j_call: TRBJ1-3; clone_size: .; v_call: TRBV15; cdr3_nt: TGTGCCACCAGCAGAGATGGGACCGGGCCGCACTCTGGAAACACCATATATTTT; cdr3_aa: CATSRDGTGPHSGNTIYF